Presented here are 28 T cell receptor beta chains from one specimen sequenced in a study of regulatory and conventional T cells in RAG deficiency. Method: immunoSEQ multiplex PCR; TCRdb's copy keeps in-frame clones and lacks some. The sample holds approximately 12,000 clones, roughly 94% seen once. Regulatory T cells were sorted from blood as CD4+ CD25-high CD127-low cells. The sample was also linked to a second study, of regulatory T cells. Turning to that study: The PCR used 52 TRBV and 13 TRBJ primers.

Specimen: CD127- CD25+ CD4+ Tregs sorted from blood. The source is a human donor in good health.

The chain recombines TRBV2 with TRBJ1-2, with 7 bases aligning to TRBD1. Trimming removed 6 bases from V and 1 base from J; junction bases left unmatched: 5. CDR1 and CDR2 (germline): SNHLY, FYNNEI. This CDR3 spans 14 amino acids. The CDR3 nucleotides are TGTGCCAGCAGGGGACAGCGGCTTAACTATGGCTACACCTTC. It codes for CASRGQRLNYGYTF.

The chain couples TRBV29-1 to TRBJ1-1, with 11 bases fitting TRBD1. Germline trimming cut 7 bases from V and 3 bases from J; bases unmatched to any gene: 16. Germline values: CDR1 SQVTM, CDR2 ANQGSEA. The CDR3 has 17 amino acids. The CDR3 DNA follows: TGCAGCGCCACCCCAGGACAGGGGGCTCCCCCGGACACTGAAGCTTTCTTT. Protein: CSATPGQGAPPDTEAFF.

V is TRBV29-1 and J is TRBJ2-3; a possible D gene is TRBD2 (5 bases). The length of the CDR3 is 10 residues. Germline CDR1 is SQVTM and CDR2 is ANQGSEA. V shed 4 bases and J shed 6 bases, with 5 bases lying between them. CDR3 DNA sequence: TGCAGCGTTGCGGGGGATACGCAGTATTTT. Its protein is CSVAGDTQYF.

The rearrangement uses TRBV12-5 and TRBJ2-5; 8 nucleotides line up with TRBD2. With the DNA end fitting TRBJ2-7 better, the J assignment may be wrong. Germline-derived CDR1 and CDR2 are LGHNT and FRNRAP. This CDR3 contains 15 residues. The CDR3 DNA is TGTGCTAGTGGTTTGCCTCTTAGCGGGGATTACGAGCAGTACTTC. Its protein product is CASGLPLSGDYEQYF.

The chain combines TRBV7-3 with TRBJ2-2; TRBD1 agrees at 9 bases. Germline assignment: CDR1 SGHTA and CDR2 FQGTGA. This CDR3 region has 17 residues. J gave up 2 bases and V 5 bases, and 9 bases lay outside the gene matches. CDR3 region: CASSPGTGRINTGELFF. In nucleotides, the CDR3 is TGTGCCAGCAGCCCGGGGACAGGGAGAATTAACACCGGGGAGCTGTTTTTT.

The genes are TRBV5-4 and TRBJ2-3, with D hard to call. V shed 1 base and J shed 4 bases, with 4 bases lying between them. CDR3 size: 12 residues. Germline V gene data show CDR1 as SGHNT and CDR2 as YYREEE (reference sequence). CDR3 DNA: TGTGCCAGCAGCTTGTGGCCAGATACGCAGTATTTT. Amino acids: CASSLWPDTQYF.

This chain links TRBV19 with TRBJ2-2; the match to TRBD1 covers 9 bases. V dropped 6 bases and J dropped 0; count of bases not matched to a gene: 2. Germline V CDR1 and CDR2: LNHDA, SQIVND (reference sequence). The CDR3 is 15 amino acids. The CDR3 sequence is CASRRQGANTGELFF. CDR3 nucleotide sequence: TGTGCCAGTAGAAGACAGGGGGCGAACACCGGGGAGCTGTTTTTT.

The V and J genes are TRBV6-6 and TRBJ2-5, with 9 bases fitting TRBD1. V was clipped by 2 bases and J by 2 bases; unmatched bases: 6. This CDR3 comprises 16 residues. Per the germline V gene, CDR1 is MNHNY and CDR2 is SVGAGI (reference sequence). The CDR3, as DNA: TGTGCCAGCAGTTACCCCGCCGACAGGGGGCAAGAGACCCAGTACTTC. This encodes CASSYPADRGQETQYF.

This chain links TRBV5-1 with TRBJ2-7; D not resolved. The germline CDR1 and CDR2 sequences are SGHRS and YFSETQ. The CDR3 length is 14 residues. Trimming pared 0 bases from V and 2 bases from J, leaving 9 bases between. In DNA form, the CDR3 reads TGCGCCAGCAGCTTGGCCGGTGGGCCCTACGAGCAGTACTTC. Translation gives CASSLAGGPYEQYF.

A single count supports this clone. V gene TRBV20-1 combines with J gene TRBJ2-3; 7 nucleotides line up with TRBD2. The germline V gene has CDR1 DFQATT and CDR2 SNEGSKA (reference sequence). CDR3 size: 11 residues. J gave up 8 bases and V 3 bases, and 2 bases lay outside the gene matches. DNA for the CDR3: TGCAGTGCTAGGGGCGGGGGTACGCAGTATTTT. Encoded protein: CSARGGGTQYF.

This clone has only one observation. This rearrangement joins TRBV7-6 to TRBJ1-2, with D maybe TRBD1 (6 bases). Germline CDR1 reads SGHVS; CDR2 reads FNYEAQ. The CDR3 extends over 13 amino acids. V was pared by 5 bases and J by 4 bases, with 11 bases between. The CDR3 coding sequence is TGTGCCAGCAGCCACACAGGGAGCTATGGCTACACCTTC. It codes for CASSHTGSYGYTF.

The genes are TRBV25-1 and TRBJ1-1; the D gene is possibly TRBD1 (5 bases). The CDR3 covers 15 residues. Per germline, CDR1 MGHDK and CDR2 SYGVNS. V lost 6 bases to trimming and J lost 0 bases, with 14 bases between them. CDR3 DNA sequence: TGTGCCAGCAGCGACAGTATTGGACTGAACACTGAAGCTTTCTTT. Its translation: CASSDSIGLNTEAFF.

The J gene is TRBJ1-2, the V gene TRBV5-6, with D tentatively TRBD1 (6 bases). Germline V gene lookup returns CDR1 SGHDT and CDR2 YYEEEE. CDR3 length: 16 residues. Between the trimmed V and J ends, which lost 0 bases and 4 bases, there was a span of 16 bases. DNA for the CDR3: TGTGCCAGCAGCTTGGGGAACAGGGCCCGTAGCTATGGCTACACCTTC. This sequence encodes CASSLGNRARSYGYTF.

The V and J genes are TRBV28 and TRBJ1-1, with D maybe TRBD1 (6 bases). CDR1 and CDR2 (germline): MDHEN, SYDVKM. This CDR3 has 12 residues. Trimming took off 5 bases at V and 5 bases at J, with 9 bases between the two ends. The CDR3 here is CASSRTATEAFF. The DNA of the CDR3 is TGTGCCAGCAGTCGGACAGCTACTGAAGCTTTCTTT.

The CDR3 region has the DNA TGTGCCAGCAGCTTGGCAGGGGGCGGAGAGACCCAGTACTTC. Residues: CASSLAGGGETQYF. The chain is built from TRBV5-6 and TRBJ2-5; 8 positions match TRBD1. The J segment lost 4 bases and the V segment lost 0 bases, leaving 2 bases of the junction unmatched. Germline CDR1 reads SGHDT; CDR2 reads YYEEEE. This CDR3 comprises 14 residues.

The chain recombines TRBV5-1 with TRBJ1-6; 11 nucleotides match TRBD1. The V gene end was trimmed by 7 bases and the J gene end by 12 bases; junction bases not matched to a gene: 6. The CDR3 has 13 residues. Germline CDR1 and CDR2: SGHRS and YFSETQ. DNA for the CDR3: TGCGCCAGCGCCCGGACAGGGGGCGGACCCCTCCACTTT. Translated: CASARTGGGPLHF. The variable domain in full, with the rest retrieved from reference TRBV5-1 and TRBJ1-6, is KAGVTQTPRYLIKTRGQQVTLSCSPISGHRSVSWYQQTPGQGLQFLFEYFSETQRNKGNFPGRFSGRQFSNSRSEMNVSTLELGDSALYLCASARTGGGPLHFGNGTRLTVT.

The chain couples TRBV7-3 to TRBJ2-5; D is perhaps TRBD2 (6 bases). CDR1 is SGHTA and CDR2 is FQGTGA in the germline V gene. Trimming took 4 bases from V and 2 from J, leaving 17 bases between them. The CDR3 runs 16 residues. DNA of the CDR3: TGTGCCAGCAGCTCGAGCGTATATAGCGGACAAGAGACCCAGTACTTC. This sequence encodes CASSSSVYSGQETQYF.

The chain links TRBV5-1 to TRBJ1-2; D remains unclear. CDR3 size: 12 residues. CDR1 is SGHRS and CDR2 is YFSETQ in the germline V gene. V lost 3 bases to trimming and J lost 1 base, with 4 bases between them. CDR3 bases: TGCGCCAGCAGCTCCCTTAACTATGGCTACACCTTC. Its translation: CASSSLNYGYTF.

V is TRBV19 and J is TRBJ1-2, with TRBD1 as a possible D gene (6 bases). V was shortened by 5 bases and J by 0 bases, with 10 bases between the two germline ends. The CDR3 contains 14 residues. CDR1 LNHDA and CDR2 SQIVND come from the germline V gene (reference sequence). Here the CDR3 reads CASSEGVSNYGYTF. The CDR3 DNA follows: TGTGCCAGTAGTGAGGGGGTCTCTAACTATGGCTACACCTTC.

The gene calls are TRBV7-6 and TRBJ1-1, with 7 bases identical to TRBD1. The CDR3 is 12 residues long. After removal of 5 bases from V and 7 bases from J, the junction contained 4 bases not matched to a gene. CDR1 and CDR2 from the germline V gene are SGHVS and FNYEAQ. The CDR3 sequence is CASSPRDSEAFF. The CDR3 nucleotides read TGTGCCAGCAGCCCCAGGGACAGTGAAGCTTTCTTT.

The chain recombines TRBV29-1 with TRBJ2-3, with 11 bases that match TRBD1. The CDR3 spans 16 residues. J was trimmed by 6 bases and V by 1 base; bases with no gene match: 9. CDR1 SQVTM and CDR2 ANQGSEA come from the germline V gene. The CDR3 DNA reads TGCAGCGTTGAAGGGTTGAGGGACAGGGGGATTGATACGCAGTATTTT. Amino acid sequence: CSVEGLRDRGIDTQYF.

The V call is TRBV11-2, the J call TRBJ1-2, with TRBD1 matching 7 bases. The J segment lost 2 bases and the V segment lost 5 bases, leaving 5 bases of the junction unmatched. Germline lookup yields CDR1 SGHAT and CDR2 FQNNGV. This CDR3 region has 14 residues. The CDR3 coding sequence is TGTGCCAGCAGCGGTCAGACAGGGAACTATGGCTACACCTTC. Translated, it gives CASSGQTGNYGYTF.

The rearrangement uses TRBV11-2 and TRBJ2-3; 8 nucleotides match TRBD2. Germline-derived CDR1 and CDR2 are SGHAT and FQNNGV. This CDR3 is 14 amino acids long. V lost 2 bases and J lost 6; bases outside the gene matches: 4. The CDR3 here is CASSLSRGGDTQYF. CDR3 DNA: TGTGCCAGCAGCTTAAGCCGGGGGGGCGATACGCAGTATTTT.

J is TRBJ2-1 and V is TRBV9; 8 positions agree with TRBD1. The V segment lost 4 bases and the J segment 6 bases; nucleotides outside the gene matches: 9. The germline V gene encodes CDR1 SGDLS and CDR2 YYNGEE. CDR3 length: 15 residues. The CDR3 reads CASSRGQGRGNEQFF. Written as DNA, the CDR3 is TGTGCCAGCAGCCGAGGACAGGGTAGAGGCAATGAGCAGTTCTTC.

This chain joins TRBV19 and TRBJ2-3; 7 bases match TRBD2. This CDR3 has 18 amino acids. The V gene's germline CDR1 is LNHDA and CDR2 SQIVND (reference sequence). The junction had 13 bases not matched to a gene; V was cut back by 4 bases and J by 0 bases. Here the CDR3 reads CASSSTGLLTSSTDTQYF. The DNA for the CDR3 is TGTGCCAGTAGTAGCACGGGACTACTCACTTCTAGCACAGATACGCAGTATTTT. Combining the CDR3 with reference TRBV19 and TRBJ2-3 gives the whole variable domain DGGITQSPKYLFRKEGQNVTLSCEQNLNHDAMYWYRQDPGQGLRLIYYSQIVNDFQKGDIAEGYSVSREKKESFPLTVTSAQKNPTAFYLCASSSTGLLTSSTDTQYFGPGTRLTVL.

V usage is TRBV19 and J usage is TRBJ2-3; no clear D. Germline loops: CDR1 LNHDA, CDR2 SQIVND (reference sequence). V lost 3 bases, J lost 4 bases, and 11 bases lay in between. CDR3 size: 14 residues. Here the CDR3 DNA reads TGTGCCAGTAGTATCGGGTCAGCACCAGATACGCAGTATTTT. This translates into CASSIGSAPDTQYF.

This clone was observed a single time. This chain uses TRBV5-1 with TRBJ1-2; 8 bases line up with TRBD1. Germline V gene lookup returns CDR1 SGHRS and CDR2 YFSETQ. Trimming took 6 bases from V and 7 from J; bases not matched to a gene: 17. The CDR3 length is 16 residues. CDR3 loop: CASKARQGAVEGGYTF. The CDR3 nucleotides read TGCGCCAGCAAGGCTCGGCAGGGGGCGGTGGAAGGTGGCTACACCTTC.

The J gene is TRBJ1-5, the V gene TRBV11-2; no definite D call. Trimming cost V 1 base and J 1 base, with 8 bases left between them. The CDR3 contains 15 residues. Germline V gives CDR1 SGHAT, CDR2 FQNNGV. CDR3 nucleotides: TGTGCCAGCAGCTTAGGAGCAGGCAGCAATCAGCCCCAGCATTTT. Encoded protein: CASSLGAGSNQPQHF.